The clone carrying this T cell receptor beta chain was seen many times. Its antigen remains unknown. Where ophthalmopathy was absent within 18 months of follow-up, hyperthyroidism was stable. In this cohort, patients with other autoimmune diseases, uncontrolled infections, pregnancy or lactation were excluded. These data come from a study of Graves' ophthalmopathy and Graves' hyperthyroidism. RNA served as the template for amplifying TCR beta CDR3 regions. RT-PCR in the first round used HTBI primers; a second-round multiplex PCR followed. MiXCR was run by TCRdb on the multiplex PCR reads, yielding one entry per CDR3 protein. Here the sample spans roughly 410,000 distinct CDR3 sequences, roughly 14% being singletons. Study observations and caveats: Blood also held most thyroid clonotypes expanded above 0.001 frequency. The model reached roughly 71% sensitivity and 72.22% specificity for predicting ophthalmopathy progression.

The trim removed 5 bases at V and 4 bases at J, leaving 9 bases unmatched. The CDR3 runs to 15 residues. CDR1 and CDR2 from the germline V gene are SGHTA and FQGNSA. The chain carries TRBV7-2 and TRBJ2-7; 9 positions match TRBD1. The clonotype was recovered from a young woman with stable Graves' hyperthyroidism. Sequenced material: peripheral blood. The CDR3 spells CASSITGGAGYEQYF. The CDR3 DNA follows: TGTGCCAGCAGCATCACAGGGGGCGCAGGATACGAGCAGTACTTC.